Following are 20 T cell receptor beta chains from one sample sequenced in a study of T cells in women clearing cervical HPV infection. Some clones are missing from TCRdb's copy, which holds only in-frame ones; the method was immunoSEQ multiplex PCR. Recorded here are tens of thousands of clones; the top ten clones represent less than 2%. Material: blood buffy coat. These receptors came from a woman aged 18 to 75 with a cervical HPV16 infection that either progressed to CIN3+ or cleared (not recorded which).

As regards this clone: The sequence runs out 3 residues before the end of the CDR3; the remainder is reconstructed from the germline J gene. This rearrangement joins TRBV30 to TRBJ1-6; D unresolved. This CDR3 region has 15 residues. From germline, CDR1 is GTSNPN and CDR2 SVGIG (reference sequence). With 5 bases removed from V and 4 bases from J, the gap between germline ends came to 15 bases. This CDR3 is CAWGLLQGYNSPLHF. The sequenced CDR3 bases are TGTGCCTGGGGATTACTGCAAGGGTATAATTCACCC.

Worth noting for this clone: The CDR3 end is not reached by the read, which stops 3 residues before it; the germline J gene fills it in. The chain recombines TRBV19 with TRBJ2-2; the D gene is possibly TRBD1 (5 bases). CDR3 length: 16 amino acids. Germline loops: CDR1 LNHDA, CDR2 SQIVND (reference sequence). The CDR3 bases that were read are TGTGCCAGTAGTAGTCAGGGTCTCTCTGGGGCCAACGTG. Amino acids: CASSSQGLSGANV. The whole CDR3 is CASSSQGLSGANVLFF.

In regard to this clone: The read ends 3 residues before the CDR3 terminus; that terminus is restored from the germline J gene. The chain joins TRBV7-3 to TRBJ2-1; possibly TRBD2 for D (6 bases). The germline V gene has CDR1 SGHTA and CDR2 FQGTGA. There are 15 residues in the CDR3. Trimming cost V 4 bases and J 1 base, with 11 bases left between them. CDR3 DNA (partial): TGTGCCAGCAGCTCGGGACTTCCTTCCTACAATGAG. It is translated as CASSSGLPSYNE. The full CDR3 is CASSSGLPSYNEQFF.

About this clone itself: The DNA ends 3 residues before the CDR3 does, and the rest of the CDR3 is filled in from the germline J gene. The chain uses TRBV23-1 and TRBJ1-4, with D perhaps TRBD1 (6 bases). TRBV23-1 is marked as an open reading frame, function uncertain. Deletions cut 2 bases from V and 1 base from J, with 11 bases between. The CDR3 has 16 amino acids. The CDR3 DNA, read in part, is TGCGCCAGCAGTCAAAACAGGGTGGAAACTAATGAAAAA. It translates to CASSQNRVETNEK. The full CDR3 protein is CASSQNRVETNEKLFF.

Worth noting for this clone: The read falls 3 residues short of the CDR3 end, and the missing part is taken from the germline J gene. The gene calls are TRBV29-1 and TRBJ2-7; TRBD1 matches 11 bases. The germline CDR1 and CDR2 sequences are SQVTM and ANQGSEA. The CDR3 length is 13 residues. Unmatched junction bases numbered 3, after V lost 4 bases and J lost 4 bases. CDR3 amino acids: CSVAGTGGYEQYF. CDR3 DNA, as far as it was read: TGCAGCGTTGCGGGGACAGGGGGATACGAG.

Regarding this clone: The read ends 3 residues shy of where the CDR3 ends; the end is completed using the germline J gene. The rearrangement uses TRBV19 and TRBJ2-5; 13 bases agree with TRBD2. This CDR3 has 16 amino acids. Germline V gives CDR1 LNHDA, CDR2 SQIVND (reference sequence). V lost 7 bases to trimming and J lost 5 bases; unmatched junction nucleotides: 10. CDR3 sequence reads: CASIRTSGSGAETQYF. The covered CDR3 bases are TGTGCCAGTATAAGGACTAGCGGGAGCGGGGCGGAGACC.

In the case of this clone: The read terminates 3 residues before the CDR3 end, so the remaining end is supplied by the germline J gene. The chain uses TRBV7-9 and TRBJ2-3; TRBD1 might be the D (6 bases). This CDR3 is 14 amino acids long. CDR1 SEHNR and CDR2 FQNEAQ come from the germline V gene (reference sequence). The part of the CDR3 DNA that was read is TGTGCCAGCAGCCGGCGGGCAGGGGAAGAGACG. This encodes CASSRRAGEET. The entire CDR3 is CASSRRAGEETQYF. The variable domain in full, completed from reference TRBV7-9 and TRBJ2-3, reads DTGVSQNPRHKITKRGQNVTFRCDPISEHNRLYWYRQTLGQGPEFLTYFQNEAQLEKSRLLSDRFSAERPKGSFSTLEIQRTEQGDSAMYLCASSRRAGEETQYFGPGTRLTVL.

As for this clone: One end of the junction fails to match germline, which may point to a read error. The read ends 3 residues before the CDR3 terminus; that terminus is restored from the germline J gene. The rearrangement uses TRBV7-9 and TRBJ2-2; 10 bases are a match to TRBD2. The length of the CDR3 is 15 residues. Germline loops: CDR1 SEHNR, CDR2 FQNEAQ (reference sequence). The CDR3 DNA, read in part, is TGTGCCAGCAGCGTAGCGGGGGGTGACACCGGGGAG. This gives the protein CASSVAGGDTGE. The complete CDR3 sequence is CASSVAGGDTGELFF.

On this clone: The read finishes 3 residues shy of the CDR3 end, and the germline J gene is used to complete it. V is TRBV20-1 and J is TRBJ2-2; 12 positions agree with TRBD1. After removal of 2 bases from V and 7 bases from J, the junction contained 8 bases not matched to a gene. The CDR3 is made up of 16 amino acids. Germline CDR1 DFQATT, CDR2 SNEGSKA (reference sequence). The covered CDR3 bases are TGCAGTGCTAGACAACCGGGACAGGGGGCTTACGGGGAG. Its protein is CSARQPGQGAYGE. The entire CDR3 is CSARQPGQGAYGELFF.

As to this clone: The read is 3 residues too short to cover the CDR3 end, so that end is filled in from the germline J gene. The chain recombines TRBV7-3 with TRBJ2-1; 11 bases line up with TRBD2. V lost 5 bases, J lost 0 bases, and 9 bases stayed unmatched. Germline V gene data show CDR1 as SGHTA and CDR2 as FQGTGA. This CDR3 contains 18 residues. The part of the CDR3 DNA that was read is TGTGCCAGCAGCGCTGGACTAGCGGGCGGGAGCTCCTACAATGAG. Residues: CASSAGLAGGSSYNE. The complete CDR3 sequence is CASSAGLAGGSSYNEQFF.

The CDR3 sequence: CASKRQGDNSPLFF. The CDR3 DNA, read in part, is TGTGCCAGTAAGAGGCAGGGAGACAATTCACCA. This chain joins TRBV19 and TRBJ1-4; TRBD1 might be the D (5 bases). The read ends 3 residues before the CDR3 terminus; that terminus is restored from the germline J gene. Germline V gene sequence: CDR1 LNHDA, CDR2 SQIVND (reference sequence). The CDR3 extends over 14 amino acids. Filled out from reference TRBV19 and TRBJ1-4, the complete variable domain reads DGGITQSPKYLFRKEGQNVTLSCEQNLNHDAMYWYRQDPGQGLRLIYYSQIVNDFQKGDIAEGYSVSREKKESFPLTVTSAQKNPTAFYLCASKRQGDNSPLFFGSGTQLSVL.

To note about this clone: The sequence runs out 3 residues before the end of the CDR3; the remainder is reconstructed from the germline J gene. Other DNA sequences within the sample encode an identical CDR3. The V gene is TRBV18, the J gene TRBJ1-3, with 9 bases lining up with TRBD1. The CDR3 sequence is 19 residues long. J gave up 0 bases and V 4 bases, and 13 bases lay outside the gene matches. Germline CDR1 reads KGHSH; CDR2 reads LQKENI. The sequenced CDR3 bases are TGTGCCAGCTCACTTACCGGGACAGGGTCCCCAAGCTCTGGAAACACC. Amino acids: CASSLTGTGSPSSGNT. The whole CDR3 sequence reads CASSLTGTGSPSSGNTIYF.

A note on this clone: The read ends 3 residues early relative to the CDR3; the germline J gene fills the gap. J is TRBJ2-4 and V is TRBV6-2 or TRBV6-3; D might be TRBD2 (6 bases). V gave up 5 bases and J gave up 2 bases, with 13 bases separating them. The germline V gene encodes CDR1 MNHEY and CDR2 SVGEGT. This CDR3 is 15 amino acids long. The CDR3 region is CASSPVGGSKNIQYF. The sequenced part of the CDR3 DNA is TGTGCCAGCAGTCCGGTGGGGGGATCCAAAAACATT.

With regard to this clone: The CDR3 goes on 3 residues after the read ends, and that part is filled in from the germline J gene. The chain is built from TRBV7-2 and TRBJ1-5; D is uncertain. Germline loops: CDR1 SGHTA, CDR2 FQGNSA. The CDR3 is made up of 15 amino acids. The V and J ends lost 5 bases and 3 bases respectively, with 14 bases between them. CDR3 DNA (partial): TGTGCCAGCAGCCCCAAGGCGGGCCTCAATCAGCCC. The encoded protein is CASSPKAGLNQP. The complete CDR3 reads CASSPKAGLNQPQHF.

The sequenced part of the CDR3 DNA is TGTGCCATCAGACAGGGCGTCAGCAATGAG. As protein: CAIRQGVSNE. In full, the CDR3 reads CAIRQGVSNEQFF. The chain recombines TRBV10-3 with TRBJ2-1, with a weak D call TRBD1 (6 bases). The read ends 3 residues shy of where the CDR3 ends; the end is completed using the germline J gene. The CDR3 has 13 amino acids. The germline V and J ends were trimmed by 6 bases and 6 bases, with 12 bases remaining between them. The germline V gene has CDR1 ENHRY and CDR2 SYGVKD.

Concerning this clone: Coverage ceases 3 residues before the CDR3 finishes, and the germline J gene fills in the end. The V call is TRBV5-1, the J call TRBJ2-3; 8 bases are a match to TRBD2. In germline, CDR1 is SGHRS, CDR2 YFSETQ. This CDR3 comprises 15 residues. The CDR3 bases that were read are TGCGCCAGCAGCTTGGCAGCGGGAGTAGGGGAGACG. It translates to CASSLAAGVGET. The full-length CDR3 reads as CASSLAAGVGETQYF. The whole variable domain, filled in from reference TRBV5-1 and TRBJ2-3, reads KAGVTQTPRYLIKTRGQQVTLSCSPISGHRSVSWYQQTPGQGLQFLFEYFSETQRNKGNFPGRFSGRQFSNSRSEMNVSTLELGDSALYLCASSLAAGVGETQYFGPGTRLTVL.

This CDR3 reads CASSSSGTGYNEQFF. CDR3 DNA, as far as it was read: TGTGCCAGCAGCTCCTCCGGGACTGGTTACAATGAG. J is TRBJ2-1 and V is TRBV7-9, with TRBD2 as a possible D gene (6 bases). With the read ending 3 residues before the CDR3 end, the germline J gene is used to fill in that end. V lost 4 bases to trimming and J lost 4 bases, with 14 bases between them. This CDR3 spans 15 amino acids. The germline gives CDR1 SEHNR, CDR2 FQNEAQ (reference sequence).

As regards this clone: The read terminates 3 residues before the CDR3 end, so the remaining end is supplied by the germline J gene. The chain joins TRBV7-9 to TRBJ1-3, with D tentatively TRBD1 (5 bases). Deletions cut 2 bases from V and 7 bases from J, with 12 bases between. The CDR3 has 14 residues. CDR1 SEHNR and CDR2 FQNEAQ come from the germline V gene (reference sequence). The CDR3 region is CASSLLDTRNTIYF. CDR3 bases read: TGTGCCAGCAGCTTATTGGACACGAGGAACACC.

CDR3 bases read: TGTGCCTGGAGTAGGACTAGCGGGGGGATCTACATT. Its translation: CAWSRTSGGIYI. The CDR3, in full, reads CAWSRTSGGIYIQYF. The J gene is TRBJ2-4, the V gene TRBV30; the match to TRBD2 covers 14 bases. The missing CDR3 end, 3 residues past where the read stops, is filled in from the germline J gene. The V gene's germline CDR1 is GTSNPN and CDR2 SVGIG (reference sequence). CDR3 length: 15 amino acids. After removal of 2 bases from V and 8 bases from J, the junction contained 5 bases not matched to a gene.

To note about this clone: The read finishes 3 residues shy of the CDR3 end, and the germline J gene is used to complete it. J is TRBJ2-6 and V is TRBV5-1; D is unresolved. V shed 4 bases and J shed 2 bases, with 10 bases lying between them. This CDR3 has 15 amino acids. Germline CDR1 SGHRS, CDR2 YFSETQ. The CDR3 here is CASSQDGAGANVLTF. CDR3 DNA, as far as it was read: TGCGCCAGCAGCCAGGATGGTGCTGGGGCCAACGTC.